Following are 18 T cell receptor beta chains from one sample sequenced in a study of regulatory T cells in long-lasting Graves disease. Stated time point: persistent/refractory GD, antithyroid drugs over 5 years with positive TRAb. Isolated PBMC RNA provided the starting material for the TCR library. Investigators prepared the TCR beta libraries by applying iRepertoire HTBI primers and Arm-PCR of CDR3 regions. One entry per CDR3 protein, called by TCRdb with MiXCR from the multiplex PCR reads. Of fewer than 550,000 distinct CDR3 sequences listed, about 22% are singletons. The source material was peripheral blood mononuclear cells (PBMCs), sampled when the disease was refractory, from a patient treated with antithyroid drugs. Receptors were obtained from a female donor with Graves disease.

The sample holds many counts of this clonotype. The chain carries TRBV28 and TRBJ1-2, with D uncertain. This CDR3 comprises 13 residues. Germline V gene sequence: CDR1 MDHEN, CDR2 SYDVKM. The V end lost 5 bases, the J end lost 0 bases, and 7 bases lay between the germline ends. The CDR3 region is CASSPLANYGYTF. The CDR3, as DNA: TGTGCCAGCAGTCCGTTAGCTAACTATGGCTACACCTTC.

The table lists this clonotype with many counts. This sequence joins TRBV6-1 and TRBJ2-5; D may be TRBD2 (5 bases). Germline loops: CDR1 MNHNS, CDR2 SASEGT. The V and J ends lost 4 bases and 7 bases respectively, with 13 bases between them. The CDR3 spans 13 residues. The chain's CDR3 is CASSVSGSRTQYF. CDR3 nucleotide sequence: TGTGCCAGCAGTGTATCGGGGTCACGGACCCAGTACTTC.

In this sample, this clonotype turned up many times. The chain joins TRBV6-2 or TRBV6-3 to TRBJ2-7; 12 bases align to TRBD1. Germline-derived CDR1 and CDR2 are MNHEY and SVGEGT. The V and J ends lost 5 bases and 11 bases, in that order; junction bases with no gene match: 10. This CDR3 region has 14 residues. The CDR3 reads CASSTTGTGGEKYF. The CDR3 nucleotides are TGTGCCAGCAGTACAACCGGGACAGGGGGCGAAAAGTACTTC.

This clonotype was detected a few times. The chain links TRBV7-3 to TRBJ1-2; tentative D call: TRBD1 (6 bases). V was clipped by 0 bases and J by 6 bases, with 11 bases between them. CDR1 SGHTA and CDR2 FQGTGA come from the germline V gene. The CDR3 has 14 amino acids. The CDR3: CASSLTGGYDGYTF. As DNA, the CDR3 is TGTGCCAGCAGCTTAACAGGGGGATACGATGGCTACACCTTC.

This clonotype turned up a few times. The chain carries TRBV29-1 and TRBJ1-4; a weak D match, TRBD1 (5 bases). The CDR3 is made up of 13 amino acids. Trimming took 7 bases from V and 6 from J, leaving 15 bases between them. CDR1 is SQVTM, CDR2 ANQGSEA, per germline. The CDR3 bases are TGCAGCGCCATTCAGGGTGGGGATGAAAAACTGTTTTTT. As protein: CSAIQGGDEKLFF.

The chain uses TRBV7-8 and TRBJ2-2; D is unclear. The CDR3 totals 11 residues. V was cut by 5 bases and J by 10 bases, with 8 bases left in between. Germline V gene data show CDR1 as SGHVS and CDR2 as FQNEAQ. In nucleotides, the CDR3 is TGTGCCAGCAGCCTTAGTGAGGAGCTGTTTTTT. Translating it yields CASSLSEELFF.

This chain uses TRBV28 with TRBJ1-3; possibly TRBD1 for D (5 bases). Germline-derived CDR1 and CDR2 are MDHEN and SYDVKM. V lost 1 base to trimming and J lost 0 bases, with 10 bases between them. The CDR3 has 16 residues. The CDR3 bases are TGTGCCAGCAGTTTATATAGGGACCCCTCTGGAAACACCATATATTTT. It codes for CASSLYRDPSGNTIYF.

The chain has TRBV19 and TRBJ1-5; TRBD1 is a possible D gene (6 bases). Trimming stripped 7 bases from V and 2 bases from J, with 18 bases between. The CDR3 sequence is 16 residues long. The germline CDR1 and CDR2 sequences are LNHDA and SQIVND (reference sequence). CDR3 bases: TGTGCCAGTACTACCAGGGGTAAGGAGGGCAATCAGCCCCAGCATTTT. It is translated as CASTTRGKEGNQPQHF.

The V and J genes are TRBV5-1 and TRBJ1-2; TRBD1 matches 10 bases. CDR3 length: 14 residues. Germline V gene lookup returns CDR1 SGHRS and CDR2 YFSETQ. J gave up 6 bases and V 4 bases, and 6 bases lay outside the gene matches. The CDR3 bases are TGCGCCAGCAGCGGGGGACAGGGGAGACATGGCTACACCTTC. It yields the protein CASSGGQGRHGYTF. Full variable domain (rest looked up from reference TRBV5-1 and TRBJ1-2): KAGVTQTPRYLIKTRGQQVTLSCSPISGHRSVSWYQQTPGQGLQFLFEYFSETQRNKGNFPGRFSGRQFSNSRSEMNVSTLELGDSALYLCASSGGQGRHGYTFGSGTRLTVV.

This clonotype was counted only a few times. The genes are TRBV29-1 and TRBJ1-3; D gene unclear. Trimming removed 0 bases from V and 4 bases from J, with 7 bases in between. The length of the CDR3 is 13 residues. Germline V gene sequence: CDR1 SQVTM, CDR2 ANQGSEA. CDR3 loop: CSVEELQGNTIYF. The DNA of the CDR3 is TGCAGCGTTGAAGAATTACAAGGAAACACCATATATTTT.

This clonotype was observed at least ten times. The rearrangement uses TRBV10-3 and TRBJ2-7; TRBD2 aligns across 9 bases. J was trimmed by 7 bases and V by 6 bases; bases with no gene match: 7. CDR3 length: 13 residues. Germline CDR1 is ENHRY and CDR2 is SYGVKD. CDR3 residues: CAISQRGEREQYF. CDR3 bases: TGTGCCATCAGCCAGCGGGGGGAACGGGAGCAGTACTTC.

This clonotype showed up many times. The chain joins TRBV20-1 to TRBJ2-5; 7 bases fit TRBD2. Trimming at V came to 5 bases and at J to 1 base, leaving 4 bases not matched to a gene. The germline gives CDR1 DFQATT, CDR2 SNEGSKA (reference sequence). The CDR3 has 13 residues. The CDR3: CSAGGLVQETQYF. The CDR3 nucleotides are TGCAGTGCTGGAGGACTAGTCCAAGAGACCCAGTACTTC.

This clonotype was seen a few times. This chain joins TRBV27 and TRBJ1-1; TRBD1 is a possible D gene (5 bases). CDR3 length: 17 amino acids. Trimming stripped 1 base from V and 1 base from J, with 16 bases between. Germline V gene data show CDR1 as MNHEY and CDR2 as SMNVEV (reference sequence). DNA of the CDR3: TGTGCCAGCAGTTTATACGGGTTCCGGGGGGAGAACACTGAAGCTTTCTTT. It codes for CASSLYGFRGENTEAFF.

This clonotype was observed many times. The chain combines TRBV5-1 with TRBJ1-1; tentatively, D is TRBD1 (5 bases). V lost 4 bases to trimming and J lost 1 base, with 11 bases between them. CDR3 length: 14 amino acids. Germline lookup yields CDR1 SGHRS and CDR2 YFSETQ. The CDR3 region has the DNA TGCGCCAGCAGCGGGACGGTTGAGAACACTGAAGCTTTCTTT. The encoded protein is CASSGTVENTEAFF. Using reference TRBV5-1 and TRBJ1-1 for the parts outside the CDR3, the full variable domain is KAGVTQTPRYLIKTRGQQVTLSCSPISGHRSVSWYQQTPGQGLQFLFEYFSETQRNKGNFPGRFSGRQFSNSRSEMNVSTLELGDSALYLCASSGTVENTEAFFGQGTRLTVV.

For this clonotype: Given a much more abundant clone one base away, this may be a read error. The V and J genes are TRBV6-5 and TRBJ2-7; 8 nucleotides line up with TRBD2. This CDR3 region has 15 residues. Germline loops: CDR1 MNHEY, CDR2 SVGAGI. The CDR3: CASGYGGGGSYEQYF. DNA of the CDR3: TGTGCCAGCGGTTACGGGGGGGGCGGCTCCTACGAGCAGTACTTC.

At least ten counts were recorded for this clonotype. The genes are TRBV7-9 and TRBJ2-5, with TRBD2 matching over 13 bases. The CDR3 length is 18 residues. Trimming at V came to 4 bases and at J to 3 bases, leaving 11 bases not matched to a gene. Germline V gene lookup returns CDR1 SEHNR and CDR2 FQNEAQ (reference sequence). The CDR3 bases are TGTGCCAGCAGCTCCATTGGGACTAGCGGGATGGGCAAAGAGACCCAGTACTTC. This gives the protein CASSSIGTSGMGKETQYF. The whole variable domain, filled in from reference TRBV7-9 and TRBJ2-5, reads DTGVSQNPRHKITKRGQNVTFRCDPISEHNRLYWYRQTLGQGPEFLTYFQNEAQLEKSRLLSDRFSAERPKGSFSTLEIQRTEQGDSAMYLCASSSIGTSGMGKETQYFGPGTRLLVL.

This clonotype was detected ten times or more. The CDR3 DNA reads TGCGCCAGCAGCCCCGGCACGGTCAACACCGGGGAGCTGTTTTTT. Its translation is CASSPGTVNTGELFF. The chain is built from TRBV5-1 and TRBJ2-2, with D uncertain. The germline V gene has CDR1 SGHRS and CDR2 YFSETQ. This CDR3 comprises 15 residues. Trimming cost V 4 bases and J 2 bases, with 12 bases left between them.

About this clonotype: A much larger clone differs from this one at a single base, so this may be a read error. Since the CDR3 does not end with the conserved phenylalanine or tryptophan, this likely comes from a read error. V usage is TRBV7-9 and J usage is TRBJ2-7; 7 bases fit TRBD2. CDR3 length equals 15 residues. The J segment lost 1 base and the V segment lost 2 bases, leaving 5 bases of the junction unmatched. CDR1 is SEHNR, CDR2 FQNEAQ, per germline (reference sequence). CDR3 protein: CASSLPGLSSYEQYL. Here the CDR3 DNA reads TGTGCCAGCAGCTTACCGGGACTATCTTCCTACGAGCAGTACCTC.